This T cell receptor beta chain was recovered during a study of blood T cell repertoires in COVID-19. Turning to the study itself: Collection of acute and convalescent COVID-19 samples took place in the United States, Italy and Spain. Sample material is recorded as cDNA or gDNA derived from T cells, B-cell-depleted T cells, or PBMCs.

Only in-frame clones appear in the TCRdb table, and some are missing; sequencing was by immunoSEQ multiplex PCR. The sample consists of roughly 200,000 clones, about 87% of them appearing once. Individuals drawn from 20 to 25 US areas were about 18 to 95 years old. The V gene's germline CDR1 is MGHDK and CDR2 SYGVNS. Losses at the gene ends were 7 bases for V and 12 bases for J; bases not matched to a gene: 7. The CDR3 sequence is 12 residues long. The chain joins TRBV25-1 to TRBJ1-5, with 9 bases that match TRBD1. The source of this sequence is a man aged 25-45 years who had recovered from COVID-19. The specimen was PBMCs or T cells enriched from blood (not recorded which). The CDR3: CASTRDREVQHF. The CDR3 DNA reads as TGTGCCAGCACCAGGGACAGGGAAGTCCAGCATTTT.